Listed below are T cell receptor beta chains from one sample, sequenced in a study of CD4+ T cells in melanoma. TCRdb keeps only in-frame clones here, not all; method: immunoSEQ multiplex PCR. Of about 6,600 clones in the sample, 69% were seen once. The specimen was cells from a culture (not recorded whether cultured in vitro). These receptors all come from a human donor with melanoma. Each CDR3 is given with its conserved first and last residue. The D gene is left open where the match is weak. Size is omitted from some rows. Given values are once, few, many or a class for expanded clones.

D	size	J	V	CDR3	DNA
TRBD1	-	TRBJ1-2	TRBV27	CASSLGWTGGDYGYTF	TGTGCCAGCAGTTTAGGGTGGACAGGGGGGGACTATGGCTACACCTTC
-	-	TRBJ2-5	TRBV19	CASSETGRGLQETQYF	TGTGCCAGTAGTGAAACAGGGAGAGGTCTACAAGAGACCCAGTACTTC
-	-	TRBJ2-1	TRBV6-2/TRBV6-3	CASSYSKWTPYNEQFF	TGTGCCAGCAGTTACTCGAAGTGGACGCCATACAATGAGCAGTTCTTC
TRBD1	-	TRBJ1-1	TRBV2	CASEDRGGNTEAFF	TGTGCCAGCGAGGACAGGGGAGGGAACACTGAAGCTTTCTTT
-	few	TRBJ2-4	TRBV14	CASSLDSGAGTKNIQYF	TGTGCCAGCAGCCTAGACTCTGGGGCTGGGACCAAAAACATTCAGTACTTC
TRBD2	-	TRBJ2-1	TRBV6-5	CASSSGTSGLYNEQFF	TGTGCCAGCAGTTCCGGGACTAGCGGGCTTTACAATGAGCAGTTCTTC
TRBD1	-	TRBJ1-2	TRBV2	CASSSPGQGARGYTF	TGTGCCAGCAGCTCCCCGGGACAGGGGGCGCGAGGCTACACCTTC
-	few	TRBJ2-7	TRBV13	CASSLGTSSSYEQYF	TGTGCCAGCAGCTTAGGGACATCGAGCTCCTACGAGCAGTACTTC
-	-	TRBJ2-7	TRBV5-1	CASSSGTLSYEQYF	TGCGCCAGCAGCTCCGGGACCCTCTCCTACGAGCAGTACTTC
TRBD1	-	TRBJ2-7	TRBV5-4	CASSETGGPAYEQYF	TGTGCCAGCAGCGAAACAGGGGGACCGGCCTACGAGCAGTACTTC
-	-	TRBJ2-7	TRBV14	CASSQVEGLEQYF	TGTGCCAGCAGCCAAGTTGAGGGGCTCGAGCAGTACTTC
TRBD2	-	TRBJ2-3	TRBV11-1	CASSPRTSQLTDTQYF	TGTGCCAGCAGCCCACGGACTAGCCAACTCACAGATACGCAGTATTTT
TRBD1	large	TRBJ1-2	TRBV7-2	CASSKGTGGYNYGYTF	TGTGCCAGCAGCAAAGGGACAGGGGGATATAACTATGGCTACACCTTC
-	-	TRBJ2-2	TRBV10-3	CAISEVGELFF	TGTGCCATCAGTGAGGTCGGGGAGCTGTTTTTT
TRBD1	medium-sized	TRBJ2-1	TRBV19	CASSISSGQYNEQFF	TGTGCCAGTAGTATATCGTCGGGACAGTACAATGAGCAGTTCTTC
TRBD1	-	TRBJ2-3	TRBV18	CASSPGWTGSTDTQYF	TGTGCCAGCTCACCAGGCTGGACAGGAAGCACAGATACGCAGTATTTT
TRBD2	-	TRBJ2-1	TRBV4-3	CASSQDLAVYNEQFF	TGCGCCAGCAGCCAAGATCTAGCGGTTTACAATGAGCAGTTCTTC
-	-	TRBJ2-7	TRBV19	CASSIWGTDEIKEQYF	TGTGCCAGTAGTATTTGGGGGACCGACGAGATTAAGGAGCAGTACTTC
-	-	TRBJ2-5	TRBV7-6	CASSKGRQETQYF	TGTGCCAGCAGCAAAGGCCGACAAGAGACCCAGTACTTC
-	few	TRBJ1-1	TRBV11-2	CASSFAGAMNTEAFF	TGTGCCAGCAGCTTTGCCGGGGCCATGAACACTGAAGCTTTCTTT
-	-	TRBJ2-7	TRBV3-1/TRBV3-2	CASSQRTTAYEQYF	TGTGCCAGCAGCCAAAGGACTACAGCCTACGAGCAGTACTTC
-	-	TRBJ2-1	TRBV9	CASGRANEQFF	TGTGCCAGCGGAAGGGCCAATGAGCAGTTCTTC
-	-	TRBJ2-7	TRBV5-6	CASSLGGVSEQYF	TGTGCCAGCAGCTTGGGAGGGGTCTCCGAGCAGTACTTC
TRBD1	-	TRBJ1-6	TRBV5-6	CASSSLRDRAKSYNSPLHF	TGTGCCAGCAGCTCACTCCGGGACAGGGCTAAATCCTATAATTCACCCCTCCACTTT
TRBD2	once	TRBJ2-7	TRBV29-1	CSVGVTSGSYEQYF	TGCAGCGTTGGGGTTACTAGCGGATCCTACGAGCAGTACTTC
-	once	TRBJ1-1	TRBV15	CATCNPGGPEAFF	TGTGCCACCTGTAATCCGGGGGGCCCTGAAGCTTTCTTT
TRBD1	-	TRBJ2-2	TRBV24-1	CATSDSDRATGELFF	TGTGCCACCAGTGATTCTGACAGGGCCACCGGGGAGCTGTTTTTT
-	-	TRBJ1-2	TRBV5-5	CASSSSTFDYGYTF	TGTGCCAGCAGCTCCTCGACATTCGACTATGGCTACACCTTC
-	-	TRBJ1-1	TRBV7-8	CASSLSYNSNTEAFF	TGTGCCAGCAGCTTAAGCTACAACTCGAACACTGAAGCTTTCTTT
TRBD1	once	TRBJ2-7	TRBV7-8	CASSRRTGDSYEQYF	TGTGCCAGCAGCCGACGGACAGGGGACTCCTACGAGCAGTACTTC
-	-	TRBJ2-1	TRBV7-3	CASSLTGLHNEQFF	TGTGCCAGCAGCTTAACAGGACTTCACAATGAGCAGTTCTTC
TRBD1	-	TRBJ1-2	TRBV2	CASSDLTGFYGYTF	TGTGCCAGCAGTGATTTGACAGGGTTCTATGGCTACACCTTC
TRBD1	-	TRBJ2-2	TRBV30	CAWRNRGSSTGELFF	TGTGCCTGGAGGAACAGGGGGTCCTCCACCGGGGAGCTGTTTTTT
TRBD1	-	TRBJ2-3	TRBV6-2/TRBV6-3	CASSAGQGVTDTQYF	TGTGCCAGCAGCGCAGGACAGGGGGTCACAGATACGCAGTATTTT
TRBD1	-	TRBJ1-5	TRBV7-8	CASSLPVRDRFNQPQHF	TGTGCCAGCAGCTTACCCGTCCGGGACAGATTCAATCAGCCCCAGCATTTT
-	medium-sized	TRBJ1-2	TRBV27	CASSFMGLGGYTF	TGTGCCAGCAGTTTTATGGGGTTAGGTGGCTACACCTTC
-	-	TRBJ1-2	TRBV9	CASSETSNYGYTF	TGTGCCAGCAGCGAAACCTCTAACTATGGCTACACCTTC
TRBD1	medium-sized	TRBJ1-2	TRBV2	CASPTGGYGYTF	TGTGCCAGCCCGACAGGGGGCTATGGCTACACCTTC
-	few	TRBJ1-6	TRBV6-1	CASSELRAPNSPLHF	TGTGCCAGCAGTGAATTGAGGGCTCCCAATTCACCCCTCCACTTT
-	-	TRBJ2-6	TRBV27	CASSHGANVLTF	TGTGCCAGCTCCCACGGGGCCAACGTCCTGACTTTC
-	large	TRBJ2-1	TRBV6-5	CASSYSTVSNEQFF	TGTGCCAGCAGTTACTCGACTGTCTCTAATGAGCAGTTCTTC
-	few	TRBJ1-1	TRBV4-2	CASSQDPGLNVAFF	TGTGCCAGCAGCCAAGATCCGGGGCTCAACGTCGCTTTCTTT
-	once	TRBJ1-2	TRBV6-6	CASSHQLPANYGYTF	TGTGCCAGCAGTCACCAATTACCAGCTAACTATGGCTACACCTTC
-	-	TRBJ2-1	TRBV7-9	CASSSPLGAAHNEQFF	TGTGCCAGCAGTTCCCCGCTGGGGGCGGCTCACAATGAGCAGTTCTTC